This TCR beta chain was obtained from a study of blood T cell repertoires in COVID-19. On the study more broadly: Whether acute or convalescent, the COVID-19 samples came from the United States, Italy and Spain. The analysed material was cDNA or gDNA that came from T cells, B-cell-depleted T cells, or PBMCs.

This clone came up once. Methods used by the authors: Reference gene primer amplification yielded estimated nucleated cell counts. This table comes from immunoSEQ multiplex PCR, and its TCRdb copy is limited to in-frame clones, with some not included. D and trimming come from the DNA, and the V and J calls and clone size come from that table. The repertoire holds 97,000 or so clones, just under 85% seen once, with about 10% in the top ten. Germline CDR1 reads LNHDA; CDR2 reads SQIVND (reference sequence). This CDR3 has 13 residues. With 7 bases clipped from V and 7 bases from J, the junction kept 7 bases outside the gene matches.

This sequence originates from a man aged 65-85 years with acute or convalescent COVID-19. V is TRBV19 and J is TRBJ2-1, with 7 bases matching TRBD2. The sequenced material came from peripheral blood. CDR3 sequence: CASTTRAGNEQFF. CDR3 coding DNA: TGTGCCAGTACCACGCGAGCGGGGAATGAGCAGTTCTTC.